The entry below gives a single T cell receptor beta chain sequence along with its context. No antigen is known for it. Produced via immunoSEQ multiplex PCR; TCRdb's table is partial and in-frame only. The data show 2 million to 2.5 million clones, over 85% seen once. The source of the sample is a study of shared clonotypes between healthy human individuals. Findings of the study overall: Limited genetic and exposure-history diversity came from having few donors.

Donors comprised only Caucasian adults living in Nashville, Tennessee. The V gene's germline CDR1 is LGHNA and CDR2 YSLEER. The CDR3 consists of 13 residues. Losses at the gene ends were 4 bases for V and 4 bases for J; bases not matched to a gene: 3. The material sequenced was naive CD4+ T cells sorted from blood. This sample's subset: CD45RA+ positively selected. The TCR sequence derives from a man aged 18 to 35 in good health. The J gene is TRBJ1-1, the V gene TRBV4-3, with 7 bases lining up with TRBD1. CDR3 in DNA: TGCGCCAGCAGCCGCCGACAGGGCACTGAAGCTTTCTTT. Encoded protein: CASSRRQGTEAFF.